The sequence of this T cell receptor (beta chain) was determined in a study of cytomegalovirus exposure and HLA in healthy donors. By frequency in the sample, this clone is medium-sized. The antigen is not known. The PCR contained 60 Vbeta and 13 Jbeta primers. Sequencing used immunoSEQ multiplex PCR; TCRdb keeps in-frame clones, though not all of them. The sample contains around 83,000 clones, around four fifths of which appear only once. The CDR3 consists of 14 residues. Trimming cost V 0 bases and J 6 bases, with 11 bases left between them. Germline V gene lookup returns CDR1 KGHSH and CDR2 LQKENI. Study-wide findings and caveats: The number of N-insertions in an Asian-associated ancestry cluster was reportedly below the roughly 620-donor mean in a later analysis. A few CMV-associated chains were confirmed in vitro to be specific for CMV antigens.

The TCR comes from a male donor in good health and CMV-seropositive. V usage is TRBV18 and J usage is TRBJ1-2, with a weak D call TRBD1 (6 bases). The sample comprised PBMCs. The CDR3 here is CASSPPPGVDGYTF. In DNA, the CDR3 is TGTGCCAGCTCACCACCGCCAGGGGTTGATGGCTACACCTTC.